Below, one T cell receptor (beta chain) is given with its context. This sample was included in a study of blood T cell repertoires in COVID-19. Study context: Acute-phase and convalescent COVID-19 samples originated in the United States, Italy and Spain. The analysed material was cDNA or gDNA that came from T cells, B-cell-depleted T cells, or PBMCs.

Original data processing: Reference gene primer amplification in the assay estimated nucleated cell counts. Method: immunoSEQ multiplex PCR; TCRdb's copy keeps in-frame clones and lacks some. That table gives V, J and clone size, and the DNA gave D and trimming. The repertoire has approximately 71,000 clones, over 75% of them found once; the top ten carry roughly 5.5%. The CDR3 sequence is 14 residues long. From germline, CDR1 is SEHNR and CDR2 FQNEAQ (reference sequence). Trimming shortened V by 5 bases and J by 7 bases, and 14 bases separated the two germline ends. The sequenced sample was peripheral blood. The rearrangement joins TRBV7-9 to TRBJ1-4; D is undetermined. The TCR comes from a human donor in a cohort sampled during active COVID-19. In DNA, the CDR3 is TGTGCCAGCAGCGAAAATCGGCGGCCTGAAAAACTGTTTTTT. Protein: CASSENRRPEKLFF.